This is a list of T cell receptor beta chains from one sample in a study of OX40 agonist ivuxolimab in advanced cancers. Produced via immunoSEQ multiplex PCR; TCRdb's table is partial and in-frame only. The data hold more than 15,000 clones, with around 80% observed a single time. Here the sequenced sample was CD4+ or CD8+ T cells sorted from blood, taken in a trial of the OX40 agonist ivuxolimab. The source of these receptors is an adult with an advanced solid tumor such as melanoma, head and neck, liver or kidney cancer. Each CDR3 is given with its conserved first and last residue. A D gene is named only where the DNA matches it firmly. Clone size appears in some rows only: once, few, many, or a class for an expanded clone.

v_call,d_call,j_call,clone_size,cdr3_nt,cdr3_aa
TRBV7-6,.,TRBJ1-2,.,TGTGCCAGCAGCTTATCCCTCCTCTACAGCTACACCTTC,CASSLSLLYSYTF
TRBV4-2,.,TRBJ2-1,.,TGTGCCAGCAGCGGGGAGGGGGCTAACAATGAGCAGTTCTTC,CASSGEGANNEQFF
TRBV5-1,TRBD1,TRBJ1-1,.,TGCGCCAGCAGAACCCAGGGGGGGGACACTGAAGCTTTCTTT,CASRTQGGDTEAFF
TRBV9,TRBD1,TRBJ1-2,.,TGTGCCAGCAGCGAGGGACAGGCTAACTATGGCTACACCTTC,CASSEGQANYGYTF
TRBV7-8,TRBD2,TRBJ2-1,.,TGTGCCAGCAGCCTATATCCTAGCGGGGCGGGGTACAATGAGCAGTTCTTC,CASSLYPSGAGYNEQFF
TRBV7-9,.,TRBJ2-7,.,TGTGCCAGCAGCCACCCCGGTTCGCGATACGAGCAGTACTTC,CASSHPGSRYEQYF
TRBV9,TRBD1,TRBJ2-6,.,TGTGCCAGCAGCGTCATGCAACAGGGGGCGCTTGGGGCCAACGTCCTGACTTTC,CASSVMQQGALGANVLTF
TRBV29-1,.,TRBJ2-1,few,TGCAGCGTTGAAGTCGGAGGGGCGCGGTGGATTAGGGAGCAGTTCTTC,CSVEVGGARWIREQFF
TRBV4-1,TRBD1,TRBJ2-1,.,TGCGCCAGCAGCATACGGGACAGGGGGCATGAGCAGTTCTTC,CASSIRDRGHEQFF
TRBV5-4,TRBD2,TRBJ2-1,once,TGTGCCAGCAGCTTGGGACTAGCGGCGCACAATGAGCAGTTCTTC,CASSLGLAAHNEQFF
TRBV10-3,.,TRBJ2-7,.,TGTGCCATCAGTGAAGGCCACTCCTACGAGCAGTACTTC,CAISEGHSYEQYF
TRBV7-7,.,TRBJ2-3,.,TGTGCCAGCAGCCCTGCAGGAGGGAGCGCAGATACGCAGTATTTT,CASSPAGGSADTQYF
TRBV15,.,TRBJ2-3,.,TGTGCCACCAGCAGAGGGTTTCTTAGCACAGATACGCAGTATTTT,CATSRGFLSTDTQYF
TRBV7-8,.,TRBJ2-1,.,TGTGCCAGCAGCTTAGTTGGACCGCCCTACAATGAGCAGTTCTTC,CASSLVGPPYNEQFF
TRBV6-5,TRBD2,TRBJ2-1,.,TGTGCCAGCAGTTCCGGACTAGCGGCGAGCAATGAGCAGTTCTTC,CASSSGLAASNEQFF
TRBV7-9,.,TRBJ1-1,.,TGTGCCAGCAGCTACGGGGTTTTGGCGGCGAACACTGAAGCTTTCTTT,CASSYGVLAANTEAFF
TRBV15,.,TRBJ2-5,.,TGTGCCACCAGCAGAGATAGAACAGCTGAGGAGACCCAGTACTTC,CATSRDRTAEETQYF
TRBV2,.,TRBJ1-2,.,TGTGCCAGCAGTGAACTCCATCGGACAGCCTCCTATGGCTACACCTTC,CASSELHRTASYGYTF
TRBV5-4,.,TRBJ2-2,.,TGTGCCAGCAGCTTCAAAGGGAGCACCGGGGAGCTGTTTTTT,CASSFKGSTGELFF
TRBV6-5,.,TRBJ1-1,.,TGTGCCAGTACATTAGGGGAAGGCACTGAAGCTTTCTTT,CASTLGEGTEAFF
TRBV6-1,TRBD2,TRBJ2-1,.,TGTGCCAGCAGTGATGGGGGGACTAGCTTTAAGTTCTTC,CASSDGGTSFKFF
TRBV6-1,TRBD1,TRBJ2-6,.,TGTGCCAGCAGTGAAACGGGACAGGGTAACGGGGCCAACGTCCTGACTTTC,CASSETGQGNGANVLTF
TRBV7-9,TRBD1,TRBJ1-2,.,TGTGCCAGCAGCTTACCTCACTGGGCGACAGGGGATGGCTACACCTTC,CASSLPHWATGDGYTF
TRBV4-2,TRBD2,TRBJ2-1,.,TGTGCCAGCAGCCAAGGCACTAGCGGGTTCAATGAGCAGTTCTTC,CASSQGTSGFNEQFF
TRBV7-3,TRBD1,TRBJ2-7,.,TGTGCCAGCAGCGAGGACAGGGCCTACGAGCAGTACTTC,CASSEDRAYEQYF
TRBV30,TRBD2,TRBJ2-5,.,TGTGCCTGGAGTGTTGGGACTAGCGGGTGGGTTCGGTACCAAGAGACCCAGTACTTC,CAWSVGTSGWVRYQETQYF
TRBV7-6,.,TRBJ2-3,.,TGTGCCAGCAGCTTAATACGGGACGGAGCCACAGATACGCAGTATTTT,CASSLIRDGATDTQYF
TRBV7-9,TRBD2,TRBJ2-3,.,TGTGCCAGCAGCTTAAGGTCGGGAGGGGTTGCAGATACGCAGTATTTT,CASSLRSGGVADTQYF
TRBV2,.,TRBJ1-3,.,TGTGCCAGCAGGGAGGACAGCTCTGGAAACACCATATATTTT,CASREDSSGNTIYF
TRBV7-2,.,TRBJ2-1,.,TGTGCCAGCAGCTTATACGGGAGCTCCTACAATGAGCAGTTCTTC,CASSLYGSSYNEQFF
TRBV14,.,TRBJ2-3,.,TGTGCCAGCAGTCCGGGCTCGCGGACAGATACGCAGTATTTT,CASSPGSRTDTQYF
TRBV10-2,.,TRBJ1-5,.,TGCGCCAGTGGGGCAGGGCAGCCCCAGCATTTT,CASGAGQPQHF
TRBV29-1,TRBD2,TRBJ2-5,.,TGCAGCGTTGAGGGGACTAGCGAGTACCAAGAGACCCAGTACTTC,CSVEGTSEYQETQYF
TRBV11-2,.,TRBJ1-5,.,TGTGCCAGCAGCTTAGAGAGTGTCAATCAGCCCCAGCATTTT,CASSLESVNQPQHF
TRBV7-2,.,TRBJ1-2,.,TGTGCCAGCAGCTTAAGTGGGCACCGGGACACGGGATTCGGCTACACCTTC,CASSLSGHRDTGFGYTF
TRBV5-4,.,TRBJ2-2,few,TGTGCCAGCAGCTCAGGTGCCGGGGAGCTGTTTTTT,CASSSGAGELFF
TRBV13,.,TRBJ1-2,.,TGTGCCAGCAGCTTACGGGCTTTTAACTATGGCTACACCTTC,CASSLRAFNYGYTF
TRBV9,TRBD2,TRBJ2-1,.,TGTGCCAGCAGCGCAATAGCGGGGGCCTACAATGAGCAGTTCTTC,CASSAIAGAYNEQFF
TRBV15,.,TRBJ1-4,.,TGTGCCACCAGCCAAACCCAGGGGAGAAACGAAAAACTGTTTTTT,CATSQTQGRNEKLFF
TRBV7-2,.,TRBJ1-1,few,TGTGCCAGCAGCTTCAAGGATGAAGCTTTCTTT,CASSFKDEAFF
TRBV13,.,TRBJ2-5,.,TGTGCCAGCAGCTCCCAGGGGGGGGCCCTTAAAGAGACCCAGTACTTC,CASSSQGGALKETQYF
TRBV7-9,TRBD2,TRBJ2-2,.,TGTGCCAGCGTGCAAGCGGGAGTGAACGGGGAGCTGTTTTTT,CASVQAGVNGELFF
TRBV6-1,.,TRBJ2-1,medium-sized,TGTGCCGGGAAGACATTACCTGACAATGAGCAGTTCTTC,CAGKTLPDNEQFF
TRBV11-3,TRBD1,TRBJ1-2,.,TGTGCCAGCAGGACCCATCCGGGACAGTACTATGGCTACACCTTC,CASRTHPGQYYGYTF
TRBV5-4,.,TRBJ2-1,.,TGTGCCAGCAGCTTGGATGGGGGCAACTCCTACAATGAGCAGTTCTTC,CASSLDGGNSYNEQFF
TRBV10-3,TRBD1,TRBJ1-2,.,TGTGCCATCAGGGGGACAGCTTTCCACACCTTC,CAIRGTAFHTF
TRBV7-8,TRBD1,TRBJ2-1,.,TGTGCCAGCAGCCTGGGACAGCCACTCTACAATGAGCAGTTCTTC,CASSLGQPLYNEQFF
TRBV7-2,TRBD2,TRBJ2-5,.,TGTGCCAGCAGCTTGGTTAGCGGGGGGGCGCCCCAGTACTTC,CASSLVSGGAPQYF
TRBV5-4,TRBD1,TRBJ2-1,.,TGTGCCAGCAGCTTGGAACAGGGGTACAATGAGCAGTTCTTC,CASSLEQGYNEQFF
TRBV11-3,.,TRBJ2-7,.,TGTGCCAGCAGCTCCAGGCTGAATTACGAGCAGTACTTC,CASSSRLNYEQYF
TRBV5-6,.,TRBJ2-2,.,TGTGCCAGCAGCTTTTCTCCCGGGACCCTCGGCGGGGAGCTGTTTTTT,CASSFSPGTLGGELFF
TRBV7-2,.,TRBJ2-7,.,TGTGCCAGCAGCTTATCGGCGGCAGGCGGGCGGGGCGAGCAGTACTTC,CASSLSAAGGRGEQYF
TRBV6-5,TRBD1,TRBJ1-1,.,TGTGCCAGCAGTTACACTCGACAGGGGACTGAAGCTTTCTTT,CASSYTRQGTEAFF
TRBV9,.,TRBJ1-2,.,TGTGCCAGCAGCGACGGGCTCTGGGATCTCTATAAAGGCTACACCTTC,CASSDGLWDLYKGYTF
TRBV13,.,TRBJ1-3,.,TGTGCCAGCAGCTGGGCTGGAAACACCATATATTTT,CASSWAGNTIYF
TRBV27,TRBD2,TRBJ2-7,.,TGTGCCAGCAGTTTATCGCTAGCGGGAAACTCCTACGAGCAGTACTTC,CASSLSLAGNSYEQYF
TRBV7-6,.,TRBJ2-7,.,TGTGCCAGCAGCCTTGGCGGGCAAAGGGAGCAGTACTTC,CASSLGGQREQYF